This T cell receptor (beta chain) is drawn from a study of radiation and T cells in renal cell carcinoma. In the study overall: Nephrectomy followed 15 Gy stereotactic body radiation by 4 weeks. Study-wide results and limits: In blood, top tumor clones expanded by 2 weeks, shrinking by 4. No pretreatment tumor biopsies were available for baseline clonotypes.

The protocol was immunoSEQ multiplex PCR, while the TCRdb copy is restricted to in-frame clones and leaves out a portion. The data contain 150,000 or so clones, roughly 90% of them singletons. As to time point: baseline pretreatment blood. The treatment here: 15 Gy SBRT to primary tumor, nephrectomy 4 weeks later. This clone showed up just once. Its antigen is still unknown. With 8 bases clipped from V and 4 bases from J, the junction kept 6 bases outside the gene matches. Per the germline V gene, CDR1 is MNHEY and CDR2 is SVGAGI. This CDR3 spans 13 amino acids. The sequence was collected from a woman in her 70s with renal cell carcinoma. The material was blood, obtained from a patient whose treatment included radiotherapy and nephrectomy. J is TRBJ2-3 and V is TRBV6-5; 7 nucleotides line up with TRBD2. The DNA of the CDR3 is TGTGCCAGCTCGGCAGGGAGGGCAGATACGCAGTATTTT. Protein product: CASSAGRADTQYF.